The sequence of this T cell receptor (beta chain) was determined in a study of blood T cell repertoires in COVID-19. Overall study context: The cDNA or gDNA used as material had been derived from T cells, B-cell-depleted T cells, or PBMCs.

Germline CDR1 is LNHDA and CDR2 is SQIVND (reference sequence). The CDR3 is 14 amino acids. Trimming took 5 bases from V and 4 from J, leaving 11 bases between them. The data were produced by immunoSEQ multiplex PCR, yet TCRdb's version contains in-frame clones alone and is incomplete. The sample lists roughly 68,000 clones, 76% occurring once. The TCR comes from a man in his sixties with COVID-19, enrolled during active disease. Sequenced input: peripheral blood. The J gene is TRBJ1-4, the V gene TRBV19, with no clear D. CDR3: CASSPQAYNEKLFF. DNA of the CDR3: TGTGCCAGTAGTCCTCAGGCCTATAATGAAAAACTGTTTTTT.